This entry concerns a single T cell receptor beta chain. Germline V gene lookup returns CDR1 SNHLY and CDR2 FYNNEI. V was pared by 7 bases and J by 6 bases, with 12 bases between. The CDR3 sequence is 12 residues long. The sample belongs to a study of blood T cell repertoires in COVID-19. Repertoires were generated with immunoSEQ multiplex PCR, while TCRdb's copy carries only in-frame clones and drops some. This table has fewer than 300,000 clones, under 95% appearing once. V gene TRBV2 combines with J gene TRBJ1-2; weak D call: TRBD1 (5 bases). The sample comprised PBMCs or T cells enriched from blood (not recorded which). This receptor was identified in a woman aged 40 to 49 with acute COVID-19. CDR3 region: CASTTAIHGYTF. The CDR3, as DNA: TGTGCCAGCACGACAGCCATACATGGCTACACCTTC.